The 24 T cell receptor beta chains below all came from one sample that was sequenced in a study of blood T cells in healthy people across ages. Combining a sample-barcoded 5' primer with a J-beta primer mix, a second PCR ran for roughly 6 to 11 cycles. TCRdb re-called the 5' RACE reads with MiXCR, one entry per CDR3 protein. The sample carries roughly 2 million distinct CDR3 sequences, about 50% recorded once. The sample taken for sequencing was blood. Receptors were obtained from a woman between 40 and 50 years old in good health.

This chain uses TRBV15 with TRBJ1-2; a weak D match, TRBD1 (5 bases). Germline CDR1 reads LNHNV; CDR2 reads YYDKDF (reference sequence). The V end was cut by 1 base, the J end by 8 bases, with 14 bases between. CDR3 length equals 14 residues. The chain's CDR3 is CATSRGDSRRGYTF. The CDR3 DNA reads as TGTGCCACCAGCAGAGGAGACAGCCGTCGGGGCTACACCTTC. The full variable domain, rest sourced from reference TRBV15 and TRBJ1-2, is DAMVIQNPRYQVTQFGKPVTLSCSQTLNHNVMYWYQQKSSQAPKLLFHYYDKDFNNEADTPDNFQSRRPNTSFCFLDIRSPGLGDTAMYLCATSRGDSRRGYTFGSGTRLTVV.

This clonotype turned up a few times. The chain carries TRBV10-3 and TRBJ2-1; D is unresolved. The germline V gene encodes CDR1 ENHRY and CDR2 SYGVKD. Trimming pared 9 bases from V and 0 bases from J, leaving 15 bases between. The CDR3 spans 15 residues. The CDR3: CAISPGDNSYNEQFF. CDR3 nucleotides: TGTGCCATTTCCCCAGGAGACAACTCCTACAATGAGCAGTTCTTC.

The chain couples TRBV6-6 to TRBJ2-3; possibly TRBD1 for D (6 bases). V was clipped by 5 bases and J by 4 bases, with 19 bases between them. The germline gives CDR1 MNHNY, CDR2 SVGAGI (reference sequence). The length of the CDR3 is 16 residues. As DNA, the CDR3 is TGTGCCAGCAGTGGGCAGGGGAAAGGTGGGGCAGATACGCAGTATTTT. It specifies CASSGQGKGGADTQYF.

The V call is TRBV4-1, the J call TRBJ1-1; D is undetermined. The length of the CDR3 is 14 residues. Germline V gene lookup returns CDR1 MGHRA and CDR2 YSYEKL. The V end was cut by 3 bases, the J end by 4 bases, with 12 bases between. In DNA form, the CDR3 reads TGCGCCAGCAGCCACCCTACCCCGGGCACTGAAGCTTTCTTT. Its translation is CASSHPTPGTEAFF.

The V and J genes are TRBV20-1 and TRBJ2-1, with 7 bases lining up with TRBD2. V trimming: 4 bases; J trimming: 0 bases; junction bases outside the gene matches: 15. This CDR3 contains 18 residues. From germline, CDR1 is DFQATT and CDR2 SNEGSKA (reference sequence). The CDR3 sequence is CSANSRQAGEPSYNEQFF. In DNA form, the CDR3 reads TGCAGTGCTAATAGTCGTCAGGCGGGGGAACCCTCCTACAATGAGCAGTTCTTC.

A note on this clonotype: The junction and the germline gene differ at one end; a read error may be behind it. As DNA, the CDR3 is TGCGCCAGCAGGACCAGGCCGGGCGGATATAATTCACCCCCCCACTTT. Its translation: CASRTRPGGYNSPPHF. The rearrangement links TRBV5-1 to TRBJ1-6, with D unclear. The CDR3 length is 16 residues. Germline CDR1 SGHRS, CDR2 YFSETQ.

The chain employs TRBV7-2 and TRBJ2-1; 9 bases line up with TRBD2. Trimming cost V 6 bases and J 2 bases; bases outside gene matches: 5. The CDR3 is made up of 15 amino acids. Germline loops: CDR1 SGHTA, CDR2 FQGNSA. CDR3 region: CASRPSGVTYNEQFF. The CDR3 bases are TGTGCCAGCAGACCTAGCGGGGTTACCTACAATGAGCAGTTCTTC.

The gene calls are TRBV7-2 and TRBJ2-2; D is ambiguous. Germline V lookup: CDR1 SGHTA, CDR2 FQGNSA. V shed 1 base and J shed 7 bases, with 7 bases lying between them. This CDR3 region has 13 residues. The CDR3 DNA is TGTGCCAGCAGCTTAGTTCCAGGCGGGGAGCTGTTTTTT. Translating gives CASSLVPGGELFF.

This clonotype showed up many times. At one end the junction does not follow the germline gene, possibly because of a read error. The CDR3 here is CASSLGQGFDEQYF. The DNA of the CDR3 is TGTGCCAGCAGCTTAGGCCAAGGGTTCGACGAGCAGTACTTC. J is TRBJ2-7 and V is TRBV5-1; D ambiguous. The length of the CDR3 is 14 residues. Germline assignment: CDR1 SGHRS and CDR2 YFSETQ.

The chain combines TRBV12-3 or TRBV12-4 with TRBJ2-5, with 8 bases aligning to TRBD1. The J call may be wrong; the DNA end is better matched by TRBJ2-7. The CDR3 covers 13 residues. This CDR3 reads CASRDRVRYEQYF. CDR3 nucleotide sequence: TGTGCCAGCAGGGACAGGGTAAGATACGAGCAGTACTTC.

This chain joins TRBV4-3 and TRBJ2-5; 10 nucleotides agree with TRBD2. V shed 2 bases, J shed 1 base, and the junction held 7 bases outside the gene matches. This CDR3 has 17 amino acids. From germline, CDR1 is LGHNA and CDR2 YSLEER. The DNA of the CDR3 is TGCGCCAGCAGCCAAATGGGAGCGGGAGGGTTCCAAGAGACCCAGTACTTC. Residues: CASSQMGAGGFQETQYF.

Only a few counts were recorded for this clonotype. CDR3 residues: CSARLAGKDQETQYF. The DNA of the CDR3 is TGCAGTGCTAGGCTAGCGGGGAAGGACCAAGAGACCCAGTACTTC. The chain recombines TRBV20-1 with TRBJ2-5, with 9 bases fitting TRBD2. The germline gives CDR1 DFQATT, CDR2 SNEGSKA (reference sequence). The CDR3 has 15 residues. The V gene end was trimmed by 3 bases and the J gene end by 0 bases; junction bases not matched to a gene: 5.

V is TRBV7-2 and J is TRBJ2-2, with a weak D call TRBD1 (5 bases). Germline CDR1 reads SGHTA; CDR2 reads FQGNSA. This CDR3 has 18 amino acids. Trimming pared 3 bases from V and 5 bases from J, leaving 22 bases between. The CDR3 DNA reads TGTGCCAGCAGCTTCCCCCTAGGGCAGGGCAGCCGGACCGGGGAGCTGTTTTTT. Translated: CASSFPLGQGSRTGELFF.

The chain recombines TRBV29-1 with TRBJ2-6; D is unclear. This CDR3 is 13 amino acids long. Between the trimmed V and J ends, which lost 3 bases and 2 bases, there was a span of 5 bases. The V gene's germline CDR1 is SQVTM and CDR2 ANQGSEA. The CDR3 coding sequence is TGCAGCGTTGAGGGGACTGGGGCCAACGTCCTGACTTTC. It encodes CSVEGTGANVLTF.

The V and J genes are TRBV6-2 or TRBV6-3 and TRBJ2-1; 13 nucleotides agree with TRBD2. CDR1 and CDR2 (germline): MNHEY, SVGEGT. Trimming at V came to 7 bases and at J to 9 bases, leaving 6 bases not matched to a gene. There are 14 residues in the CDR3. This CDR3 is CASILAGGYGEQFF. CDR3 DNA: TGTGCCAGCATACTAGCGGGGGGGTACGGTGAGCAGTTCTTC.

In this sample, this clonotype turned up a few times. This chain uses TRBV7-2 with TRBJ2-6; D is unresolved. The germline gives CDR1 SGHTA, CDR2 FQGNSA. This CDR3 is built from 15 residues. The ends were cut back, 2 bases at V and 0 bases at J, with 5 bases in the middle. The CDR3 DNA is TGTGCCAGCAGCTTACAATACTCTGGGGCCAACGTCCTGACTTTC. Translation: CASSLQYSGANVLTF.

V usage is TRBV24-1 and J usage is TRBJ2-1; either TRBD1 or TRBD2 may fit D (5 bases each). Per the germline V gene, CDR1 is KGHDR and CDR2 is SFDVKD. The germline V and J ends were trimmed by 4 bases and 5 bases, with 11 bases remaining between them. The CDR3 runs to 14 residues. CDR3 protein: CATSDPGANNEQFF. In DNA form, the CDR3 reads TGTGCCACCAGTGACCCCGGGGCTAACAATGAGCAGTTCTTC.

Points on this clonotype: At one end the junction does not follow the germline gene, possibly because of a read error. The genes are TRBV10-3 and TRBJ1-1; no clear D gene. The CDR3 loop spans 12 amino acids. Germline CDR1 ENHRY, CDR2 SYGVKD. In nucleotides, the CDR3 is TGTTCCATCAGGCAACCGAACACTGAAGCTTTCTTT. Encoded protein: CSIRQPNTEAFF.

This clonotype was counted a few times. The V gene is TRBV12-3 or TRBV12-4, the J gene TRBJ2-1; 10 bases are a match to TRBD2. Germline trimming cut 5 bases from V and 1 base from J; bases unmatched to any gene: 5. The CDR3 runs to 16 residues. CDR3 loop: CASSPEAGGSYNEQFF. In DNA, the CDR3 is TGTGCCAGCAGTCCGGAAGCGGGGGGGTCCTACAATGAGCAGTTCTTC.

The V and J genes are TRBV12-5 and TRBJ2-5; TRBD1 aligns across 7 bases. The CDR3 is made up of 15 amino acids. V trimming: 5 bases; J trimming: 4 bases; junction bases outside the gene matches: 10. Germline V gives CDR1 LGHNT, CDR2 FRNRAP. The CDR3 spells CASGEGQASAETQYF. For the CDR3, the DNA is TGTGCTAGTGGTGAAGGACAGGCATCGGCAGAGACCCAGTACTTC.

A note on this clonotype: One junction end disagrees with the germline gene, perhaps due to a read error. This chain links TRBV5-6 with TRBJ2-5; no clear D gene. This CDR3 contains 14 residues. Germline CDR1 is SGHDT and CDR2 is YYEEEE. In DNA, the CDR3 is TGTGCCAGCAACCCTTCCCGGCAGACATACGAGCAGCACTTC. It yields the protein CASNPSRQTYEQHF.

This chain joins TRBV7-9 and TRBJ2-7; a weak D match, TRBD2 (5 bases). Germline CDR1 reads SEHNR; CDR2 reads FQNEAQ (reference sequence). V was pared by 5 bases and J by 2 bases, with 16 bases between. The CDR3 covers 15 residues. The CDR3 bases are TGTGCCAGCAGCCCCCTTCTATCTAGCACCTACGAGCAGTACTTC. This codes for CASSPLLSSTYEQYF. The variable domain in full, completed from reference TRBV7-9 and TRBJ2-7, reads DTGVSQNPRHKITKRGQNVTFRCDPISEHNRLYWYRQTLGQGPEFLTYFQNEAQLEKSRLLSDRFSAERPKGSFSTLEIQRTEQGDSAMYLCASSPLLSSTYEQYFGPGTRLTVT.

The chain is built from TRBV12-3 or TRBV12-4 and TRBJ1-1; D call uncertain. Trimming pared 3 bases from V and 7 bases from J, leaving 15 bases between. This CDR3 region has 14 residues. In DNA form, the CDR3 reads TGTGCCAGCAGTTTGGCCGCGGGATGGAGTGAAGCTTTCTTT. This gives the protein CASSLAAGWSEAFF.

V usage is TRBV7-2 and J usage is TRBJ2-7; TRBD2 is a possible D gene (6 bases). This CDR3 has 12 amino acids. Germline V gene data show CDR1 as SGHTA and CDR2 as FQGNSA. V was trimmed by 4 bases and J by 6 bases, leaving 10 bases between them. The CDR3 is CASSSAGPEQYF. The CDR3 DNA reads as TGTGCCAGCAGCTCAGCGGGCCCCGAGCAGTACTTC.